This record looks at one T cell receptor beta chain sequence and its context. Authors' data handling: Estimation of nucleated cell counts was performed using reference gene primer amplification. TCRdb keeps only in-frame clones here, not all; method: immunoSEQ multiplex PCR. That table gives V, J and clone size, and the DNA gave D and trimming. The data contain some 180,000 clones, about nine tenths of them singletons. These data come from a study of blood T cell repertoires in COVID-19. Study at large: Collection of acute and convalescent COVID-19 samples took place in the United States, Italy and Spain. T cells, B-cell-depleted T cells, or PBMCs supplied cDNA or gDNA.

Patients in Seattle were enrolled during active infection, then followed longitudinally. This receptor was identified in a man aged 18 to 29 with COVID-19, enrolled during active disease. Material: peripheral blood.

The chain's CDR3 is CASSPSLGGQHEQYF. DNA for the CDR3: TGTGCCAGCAGCCCCTCCCTGGGGGGGCAACACGAGCAGTACTTC. The chain carries TRBV13 and TRBJ2-7; maybe TRBD2 (7 bases). Germline lookup yields CDR1 PRHDT and CDR2 FYEKMQ (reference sequence). V dropped 5 bases and J dropped 5 bases, with 19 bases sitting between them. The CDR3 covers 15 residues. Complete variable domain (other parts from reference TRBV13 and TRBJ2-7): AAGVIQSPRHLIKEKRETATLKCYPIPRHDTVYWYQQGPGQDPQFLISFYEKMQSDKGSIPDRFSAQQFSDYHSELNMSSLELGDSALYFCASSPSLGGQHEQYFGPGTRLTVT.